A selection of T cell receptor beta chains follows, all from one sample in a study of blood T cell repertoires in COVID-19. Produced via immunoSEQ multiplex PCR; TCRdb's table is partial and in-frame only. This repertoire shows under 200,000 clones, around 83% found once; its top ten account for roughly 1.4%. The material sequenced was peripheral blood. The source is a human donor in a cohort sampled during active COVID-19. The CDR3 runs from the conserved cysteine through the conserved F or W. A D gene is named only where the DNA matches it firmly. Not every row has a clone size; where given, it reads once, few, many or a size class.

D gene,clone size,J gene,V gene,CDR3 protein,CDR3 DNA
TRBD1,NA,TRBJ1-2,TRBV19,CASSPDRGDYGYTF,TGTGCCAGTAGCCCGGACAGGGGGGACTATGGCTACACCTTC
NA,NA,TRBJ1-1,TRBV9,CASSVTTEMNTEAFF,TGTGCCAGCAGCGTCACGACAGAGATGAACACTGAAGCTTTCTTT
NA,NA,TRBJ1-2,TRBV4-3,CASSQESAGPPYGYTF,TGCGCCAGCAGCCAAGAATCGGCAGGGCCGCCCTATGGCTACACCTTC
TRBD1,few,TRBJ2-5,TRBV7-7,CASSSIMDRGRETQYF,TGTGCTAGCAGCTCAATCATGGACAGGGGGAGGGAGACCCAGTACTTC
NA,NA,TRBJ1-2,TRBV12-3/TRBV12-4,CASYRDSPYGYTF,TGTGCCAGCTATCGAGACAGTCCCTATGGCTACACCTTC
NA,NA,TRBJ1-1,TRBV27,CASSFQGRSVIHEAFF,TGTGCCAGCAGTTTTCAGGGCAGGTCGGTAATCCATGAAGCTTTCTTT
NA,NA,TRBJ2-7,TRBV12-3/TRBV12-4,CASRQGNPYEQYF,TGTGCCAGCAGACAGGGTAATCCCTACGAGCAGTACTTC
TRBD1,NA,TRBJ2-7,TRBV9,CASSVTGGHSYEQYF,TGTGCCAGCAGCGTTACAGGGGGCCACTCCTACGAGCAGTACTTC
TRBD1,NA,TRBJ2-7,TRBV3-1/TRBV3-2,CASRQTGESSYEQYF,TGTGCCAGCAGACAAACAGGGGAGAGCTCCTACGAGCAGTACTTC
TRBD1,NA,TRBJ1-4,TRBV3-1/TRBV3-2,CASSPTQGAREKLFF,TGTGCCAGCAGCCCTACCCAGGGGGCGCGCGAAAAACTGTTTTTT
TRBD1,NA,TRBJ1-5,TRBV19,CASSILRQGAYQPQHF,TGTGCCAGTAGTATCCTCAGACAGGGGGCGTATCAGCCCCAGCATTTT
TRBD2,NA,TRBJ2-1,TRBV5-4,CASSYQRERDNEQFF,TGTGCCAGCAGTTACCAGCGGGAGAGGGACAATGAGCAGTTCTTC
NA,NA,TRBJ1-5,TRBV7-8,CASSLLANYFNQPQHF,TGTGCCAGCAGCTTATTGGCCAACTACTTCAATCAGCCCCAGCATTTT
TRBD1,NA,TRBJ1-2,TRBV9,CASRGDREFGGYTF,TGTGCCAGCAGGGGGGACAGGGAATTTGGTGGCTACACCTTC
TRBD1,NA,TRBJ2-7,TRBV12-3/TRBV12-4,CASRPRQGYEQYF,TGTGCCAGCAGACCCCGACAGGGGTACGAGCAGTACTTC
NA,NA,TRBJ1-3,TRBV4-1,CASSPSGGTGNTIYF,TGCGCCAGCAGCCCCTCGGGGGGGACTGGAAACACCATATATTTT
TRBD1,NA,TRBJ1-4,TRBV4-3,CASSQDLPRQGGEKLFF,TGCGCCAGCAGCCAAGATTTGCCCCGACAGGGGGGTGAAAAACTGTTTTTT
TRBD1,once,TRBJ1-5,TRBV3-1/TRBV3-2,CASSLGTANSNQPQHF,TGTGCCAGCAGCCTCGGGACAGCAAATAGCAATCAGCCCCAGCATTTT
NA,NA,TRBJ2-2,TRBV27,CASSFLYGGGGGELFF,TGTGCCAGCAGTTTTCTGTACGGCGGTGGCGGCGGGGAGCTGTTTTTT
NA,NA,TRBJ2-7,TRBV5-1,CASRLMGYEQYF,TGCGCCAGCAGACTAATGGGTTACGAGCAGTACTTC
TRBD2,NA,TRBJ2-7,TRBV6-7,CASSYSGLAGGKGVYEQYF,TGTGCCAGCAGTTACTCCGGCCTAGCGGGGGGGAAGGGCGTCTACGAGCAGTACTTC
NA,NA,TRBJ2-7,TRBV24-1,CATSDSSPPYEQYF,TGTGCCACCAGTGATTCGAGTCCCCCCTACGAGCAGTACTTC
TRBD1,NA,TRBJ1-1,TRBV7-9,CASSYQTGKAFF,TGTGCCAGCAGCTACCAGACAGGGAAAGCTTTCTTT
TRBD1,NA,TRBJ2-7,TRBV18,CASSHPGQGSYEQYF,TGTGCCAGCTCACACCCGGGACAGGGCTCCTACGAGCAGTACTTC
NA,NA,TRBJ1-4,TRBV7-2,CASSFKGYEKLFF,TGTGCCAGCAGCTTTAAGGGGTACGAAAAACTGTTTTTT
NA,once,TRBJ2-1,TRBV11-2,CASSLAQAPYNEQFF,TGTGCCAGCAGCTTAGCCCAAGCCCCCTACAATGAGCAGTTCTTC
NA,NA,TRBJ2-7,TRBV9,CASSVRSSSSYEQYF,TGTGCCAGCAGCGTACGTAGCTCTAGCTCCTACGAGCAGTACTTC
TRBD2,NA,TRBJ2-7,TRBV27,CASSQTSVPYEQYF,TGTGCCAGCAGTCAGACTAGCGTCCCCTACGAGCAGTACTTC
TRBD1,NA,TRBJ2-7,TRBV28,CASSSRQGFTYEQYF,TGTGCCAGCAGTTCCCGACAGGGATTCACCTACGAGCAGTACTTC
NA,NA,TRBJ2-7,TRBV7-9,CASSSSGTPSPYEQYF,TGTGCCAGCAGCTCATCCGGGACTCCGAGCCCCTACGAGCAGTACTTC
NA,NA,TRBJ2-7,TRBV6-5,CANRGTPHSYEQYF,TGTGCCAACCGCGGGACTCCGCATTCATACGAGCAGTACTTC
TRBD1,NA,TRBJ2-5,TRBV5-1,CASSTSGGSGETQYF,TGCGCCAGCAGCACCTCAGGGGGTTCGGGAGAGACCCAGTACTTC
TRBD1,NA,TRBJ2-7,TRBV7-8,CASSLHGTGSYEQYF,TGTGCCAGCAGCTTACATGGGACAGGGTCCTACGAGCAGTACTTC
TRBD1,NA,TRBJ1-4,TRBV7-2,CASSSTGDSREKLFF,TGTGCCAGCAGCTCGACAGGGGACTCTCGTGAAAAACTGTTTTTT
TRBD1,NA,TRBJ2-5,TRBV11-2,CASSWGTGETQYF,TGTGCCAGCAGCTGGGGGACAGGGGAGACCCAGTACTTC
NA,NA,TRBJ2-3,TRBV7-2,CASSLPRGAESTDTQYF,TGTGCCAGCAGCCTACCCCGGGGGGCCGAAAGCACAGATACGCAGTATTTT
NA,once,TRBJ1-1,TRBV7-8,CASSPRSQGTEAFF,TGTGCCAGCAGCCCCCGATCACAGGGTACTGAAGCTTTCTTT
NA,NA,TRBJ2-3,TRBV5-6,CASSLQGAGTDTQYF,TGTGCCAGCAGCTTACAGGGTGCGGGCACAGATACGCAGTATTTT
TRBD1,NA,TRBJ2-7,TRBV2,CASRGQVYEQYF,TGTGCCAGCAGGGGACAGGTCTACGAGCAGTACTTC
TRBD2,NA,TRBJ2-3,TRBV6-5,CASSYQVGGSTDTQYF,TGTGCCAGCAGTTACCAGGTGGGGGGGAGCACAGATACGCAGTATTTT
NA,few,TRBJ2-1,TRBV7-2,CASSLNSYNEQFF,TGTGCCAGCAGCTTAAACAGCTACAATGAGCAGTTCTTC
NA,NA,TRBJ2-7,TRBV19,CASSIGQGRYEQYF,TGTGCCAGTAGTATAGGGCAGGGGAGATACGAGCAGTACTTC
TRBD1,NA,TRBJ2-5,TRBV5-1,CASSAGQGQETQYF,TGCGCCAGCAGCGCGGGACAGGGCCAAGAGACCCAGTACTTC
NA,NA,TRBJ2-2,TRBV6-5,CASSYSDRPNTGELFF,TGTGCCAGCAGTTACTCAGACAGGCCGAACACCGGGGAGCTGTTTTTT
TRBD2,NA,TRBJ2-7,TRBV4-3,CASSQGWRVLAGVGYEQYF,TGCGCCAGCAGCCAAGGTTGGCGGGTATTAGCGGGAGTCGGGTACGAGCAGTACTTC
TRBD1,NA,TRBJ2-3,TRBV2,CASRLRGLYTDTQYF,TGTGCCAGCAGACTCAGGGGGCTATACACAGATACGCAGTATTTT
TRBD2,few,TRBJ2-7,TRBV2,CASSESGGLYSYEQYF,TGTGCCAGCAGTGAAAGCGGGGGGCTCTATTCCTACGAGCAGTACTTC
TRBD2,NA,TRBJ2-3,TRBV5-1,CASRRTSGGPTDTQYF,TGCGCCAGCAGGAGGACTAGCGGGGGGCCCACAGATACGCAGTATTTT
NA,NA,TRBJ1-5,TRBV4-2,CASSQDRGPQHF,TGTGCCAGCAGCCAAGATCGGGGGCCCCAGCATTTT
NA,NA,TRBJ1-3,TRBV5-4,CASSAGPSGNTIYF,TGTGCCAGCAGCGCAGGCCCCTCTGGAAACACCATATATTTT
NA,NA,TRBJ2-6,TRBV5-4,CASSPRDSGANVLTF,TGTGCCAGCAGCCCGAGGGACTCTGGGGCCAACGTCCTGACTTTC
NA,NA,TRBJ2-1,TRBV9,CASSAILRGGNEQFF,TGTGCCAGCAGCGCCATACTTCGAGGGGGCAATGAGCAGTTCTTC
TRBD1,NA,TRBJ1-4,TRBV15,CATSRQGDRTNEKLFF,TGTGCCACCAGCCGGCAGGGGGATAGAACTAATGAAAAACTGTTTTTT
NA,NA,TRBJ2-7,TRBV28,CASGRSGYEQYF,TGTGCCAGCGGGAGATCTGGCTACGAGCAGTACTTC
TRBD2,few,TRBJ2-7,TRBV7-9,CASSSRTSGIVYEQYF,TGTGCCAGCAGCTCGCGGACTAGCGGGATTGTCTACGAGCAGTACTTC
TRBD1,NA,TRBJ1-2,TRBV10-3,CAISGQGARANYGYTF,TGTGCCATCAGTGGGCAGGGGGCCCGAGCTAACTATGGCTACACCTTC
NA,NA,TRBJ2-7,TRBV4-3,CASSQDRQGAYEQYF,TGCGCCAGCAGCCAAGATAGACAAGGCGCCTACGAGCAGTACTTC